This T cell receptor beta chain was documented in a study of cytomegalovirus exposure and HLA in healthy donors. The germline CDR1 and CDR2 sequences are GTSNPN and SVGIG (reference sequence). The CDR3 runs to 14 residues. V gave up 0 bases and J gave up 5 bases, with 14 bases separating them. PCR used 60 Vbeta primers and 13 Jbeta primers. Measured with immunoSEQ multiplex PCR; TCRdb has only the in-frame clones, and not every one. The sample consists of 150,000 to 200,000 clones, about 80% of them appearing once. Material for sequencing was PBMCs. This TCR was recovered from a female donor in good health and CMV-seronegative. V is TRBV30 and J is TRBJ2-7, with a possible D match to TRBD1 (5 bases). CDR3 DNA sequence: TGTGCCTGGAGTGTAACAGGCCAGCACCACGAGCAGTACTTC. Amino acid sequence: CAWSVTGQHHEQYF.